This TCR beta chain was documented in a study of T cells in Graves' hyperthyroidism and ophthalmopathy. Findings and caveats of the study: For ophthalmopathy, model prediction preceded onset by a median roughly 6.5 months. Most clonotypes expanded in thyroid above 0.001 were likewise present in blood.

This CDR3 contains 13 residues. The V end lost 3 bases, the J end lost 10 bases, and 15 bases lay between the germline ends. Germline-derived CDR1 and CDR2 are MDHEN and SYDVKM. About this clonotype itself: Its antigen is unidentified.

The source material, RNA transcripts, was used to amplify TCR beta CDR3 regions. TCR CDR3 underwent first-round RT-PCR with the HTBI primer set. Each CDR3 protein is one row after TCRdb ran MiXCR on the multiplex PCR reads. Here the sample spans a few hundred thousand distinct CDR3 sequences, under 20% being singletons. The sequencing sample was made of blood. The sequence derives from a woman aged 18-30 years with Graves' hyperthyroidism. J is TRBJ1-1 and V is TRBV28; perhaps TRBD1 as D (6 bases). CDR3 nucleotides: TGTGCCAGCAGTTTCTGGGGGGCGCGGGCAGCTTTCTTT. Its protein is CASSFWGARAAFF.